This T cell receptor beta chain derives from a study of identical twins. MiXCR, applied by TCRdb to the 5' RACE reads, yields one record per CDR3 protein. This sample has 240,000 or so distinct CDR3 sequences; about 10% occur once, and the top ten carry about a tenth. CDR3 length: 18 amino acids. Deletions cut 5 bases from V and 0 bases from J, with 21 bases between. The TCR sequence derives from a man in his forties or fifties in good health. Sequencing was performed on memory T cells sorted from blood. The chain recombines TRBV12-3 or TRBV12-4 with TRBJ2-3; D gene uncertain. CDR3 sequence: CASSPSVVGKISTDTQYF. The CDR3 DNA reads TGTGCCAGCAGTCCCAGTGTCGTGGGGAAAATCAGCACAGATACGCAGTATTTT.